This passage covers 5 T cell receptor beta chains from one sample sequenced in a study of post-analysis software for immune sequencing data. The authors incorporated unique molecular identifiers into the TCR beta cDNA libraries. In TCRdb, the PCR reads were re-called with MiXCR into one record per CDR3 protein. This table holds 150,000 to 200,000 distinct CDR3 sequences, under 40% found once. The material was blood, obtained after autologous hematopoietic stem cell transplantation. Every receptor here comes from a girl aged 10-17 years with multiple sclerosis.

V and J are TRBV6-1 and TRBJ2-7; 10 bases line up with TRBD1. The CDR3 covers 14 residues. CDR1 is MNHNS, CDR2 SASEGT, per germline. Trimming at V came to 6 bases and at J to 5 bases, leaving 7 bases not matched to a gene. CDR3 protein: CASSQGGQGHEQYF. The DNA for the CDR3 is TGTGCCAGCAGCCAGGGGGGACAGGGGCACGAGCAGTACTTC.

The chain links TRBV2 to TRBJ1-3, with D perhaps matching TRBD1 (5 bases). The CDR3 extends over 16 amino acids. The germline V and J ends were trimmed by 2 bases and 0 bases, with 11 bases remaining between them. Germline CDR1 reads SNHLY; CDR2 reads FYNNEI. The CDR3 bases are TGTGCCAGCAGTGAACGACAGCCTTCCTCTGGAAACACCATATATTTT. Protein: CASSERQPSSGNTIYF.

This clonotype was counted at least ten times. One junction end does not reproduce the germline sequence, and a read error may be involved. The chain is built from TRBV7-7 and TRBJ2-3; no clear D gene. The CDR3 extends over 15 amino acids. Germline CDR1 and CDR2: SSHAT and FNYEAQ (reference sequence). The CDR3 region is CASSLELASTDTQYF. For the CDR3, the DNA is TGTGCTAGCAGCTTAGAACTGGCTAGCACAGATACGCAGTATTTT.

A remark on this clonotype: At one of its ends the junction is not consistent with the germline gene, which may arise from a read error. The chain links TRBV6-1 to TRBJ2-4; D is perhaps TRBD1 (6 bases). Germline V gene lookup returns CDR1 MNHNS and CDR2 SASEGT. This CDR3 has 14 amino acids. In nucleotides, the CDR3 is TGTGCCACTTTACAGGGTGGGGGCAAAGACATACAGTACTTC. Its protein product is CATLQGGGKDIQYF.

This clonotype showed up just a few times. This rearrangement joins TRBV5-1 to TRBJ2-7, with D possibly matching TRBD1 (6 bases). The V gene lost 0 bases and the J gene lost 2 bases, with 12 bases spanning the gap. The CDR3 is made up of 15 amino acids. Germline-derived CDR1 and CDR2 are SGHRS and YFSETQ. CDR3 region: CASSLAGTNPYEQYF. The CDR3 bases are TGCGCCAGCAGCTTGGCCGGGACAAATCCCTACGAGCAGTACTTC.